Following are 22 T cell receptor beta chains from one sample sequenced in a study of blood T cell repertoires in COVID-19. Sequencing used immunoSEQ multiplex PCR; TCRdb keeps in-frame clones, though not all of them. The top ten hold 1% of the sample, which has approximately 310,000 clones, around 90% seen once. Sequenced: peripheral blood. The receptors were sampled from a man over 45 with active or convalescent COVID-19.

V gene TRBV4-2 combines with J gene TRBJ1-1, with D unclear. This CDR3 spans 14 amino acids. Trimming left V 1 base short and J 1 base short, with 7 bases between. From germline, CDR1 is LGHNA and CDR2 YNFKEQ. CDR3 nucleotide sequence: TGTGCCAGCAGCCAAGCAGGTACGAACACTGAAGCTTTCTTT. It yields the protein CASSQAGTNTEAFF.

There are a few counts of this clone. The chain has TRBV28 and TRBJ1-2, with 10 bases identical to TRBD1. CDR3 size: 14 residues. The V gene end was trimmed by 5 bases and the J gene end by 4 bases; junction bases not matched to a gene: 4. Per germline, CDR1 MDHEN and CDR2 SYDVKM. Here the CDR3 reads CASSGTGEVYGYTF. In DNA, the CDR3 is TGTGCCAGCAGTGGGACAGGGGAAGTCTATGGCTACACCTTC.

This rearrangement joins TRBV6-6 to TRBJ1-5; 7 nucleotides agree with TRBD1. CDR1 is MNHNY and CDR2 is SVGAGI in the germline V gene (reference sequence). The junction had 11 bases not matched to a gene; V was cut back by 6 bases and J by 6 bases. CDR3 length: 15 amino acids. Here the CDR3 reads CASSPRAGGSQPQHF. The CDR3 nucleotides read TGTGCCAGCAGCCCACGGGCAGGGGGTTCTCAGCCCCAGCATTTT.

V is TRBV29-1 and J is TRBJ2-2; TRBD2 aligns across 8 bases. CDR1 and CDR2 from the germline V gene are SQVTM and ANQGSEA. The CDR3 is made up of 15 amino acids. The V and J ends lost 6 bases and 0 bases, in that order; junction bases with no gene match: 6. Here the CDR3 reads CSVGEAGANTGELFF. In nucleotides, the CDR3 is TGCAGCGTCGGAGAAGCGGGGGCGAACACCGGGGAGCTGTTTTTT.

The chain carries TRBV4-2 and TRBJ1-5; D call uncertain. The CDR3 has 14 amino acids. The V gene lost 4 bases and the J gene lost 1 base, with 8 bases spanning the gap. The V gene's germline CDR1 is LGHNA and CDR2 YNFKEQ. The CDR3, as DNA: TGTGCCAGCAGCCCCTACGGGAGCAATCAGCCCCAGCATTTT. It encodes CASSPYGSNQPQHF.

The chain employs TRBV30 and TRBJ2-3; the match to TRBD2 covers 7 bases. J lost 2 bases, V lost 5 bases, and 1 base had no gene match. The CDR3 runs to 12 residues. The germline CDR1 and CDR2 sequences are GTSNPN and SVGIG (reference sequence). The CDR3, as DNA: TGTGCCTGGGCGGGGGTCACAGATACGCAGTATTTT. Its translation is CAWAGVTDTQYF.

This sequence joins TRBV3-1 (or the pseudogene TRBV3-2) and TRBJ2-2, with 10 bases that match TRBD2. The CDR3 runs 18 residues. CDR1 is LGHDT and CDR2 is YNNKEL in the germline V gene (reference sequence). V shed 3 bases, J shed 5 bases, and the junction held 12 bases outside the gene matches. DNA for the CDR3: TGTGCCAGCAGCCACCTTCGGCTAGCGGGAGTCCCAACCGGGGAGCTGTTTTTT. Translated: CASSHLRLAGVPTGELFF.

This chain joins TRBV5-1 and TRBJ2-1; TRBD1 matches 7 bases. The J segment lost 3 bases and the V segment lost 4 bases, leaving 4 bases of the junction unmatched. This CDR3 is built from 14 residues. The germline V gene encodes CDR1 SGHRS and CDR2 YFSETQ. Written as DNA, the CDR3 is TGCGCCAGCAGCCCGGGGACAGACTACAATGAGCAGTTCTTC. Its translation: CASSPGTDYNEQFF.

V is TRBV5-1 and J is TRBJ1-6; 7 bases are a match to TRBD1. The V and J ends lost 1 base and 5 bases, in that order; junction bases with no gene match: 3. Germline V lookup: CDR1 SGHRS, CDR2 YFSETQ. The CDR3 has 15 residues. The CDR3 reads CASSLSGQHNSPLHF. DNA for the CDR3: TGCGCCAGCAGCTTGTCGGGACAGCATAATTCACCCCTCCACTTT. Drawing the rest from reference TRBV5-1 and TRBJ1-6, the complete variable domain is KAGVTQTPRYLIKTRGQQVTLSCSPISGHRSVSWYQQTPGQGLQFLFEYFSETQRNKGNFPGRFSGRQFSNSRSEMNVSTLELGDSALYLCASSLSGQHNSPLHFGNGTRLTVT.

V and J are TRBV29-1 and TRBJ2-4; TRBD2 matches at 9 bases. CDR3 size: 14 residues. V lost 4 bases to trimming and J lost 5 bases; unmatched junction nucleotides: 6. Germline-derived CDR1 and CDR2 are SQVTM and ANQGSEA. The CDR3 nucleotides are TGCAGCGTTGTCGTGGCGGGGGGGGAAAACATTCAGTACTTC. Translating gives CSVVVAGGENIQYF.

The chain uses TRBV5-1 and TRBJ1-1, with TRBD1 matching 7 bases. CDR3 length equals 15 residues. Germline lookup yields CDR1 SGHRS and CDR2 YFSETQ. Trimming removed 5 bases from V and 6 bases from J; junction bases left unmatched: 13. CDR3 region: CASSSYLGGLAEAFF. The CDR3 bases are TGCGCCAGCAGTTCATATCTAGGGGGCTTAGCTGAAGCTTTCTTT.

The rearrangement joins TRBV24-1 to TRBJ2-1; possibly TRBD2 for D (6 bases). Looked up from germline, CDR1 is KGHDR and CDR2 is SFDVKD. With 9 bases removed from V and 6 bases from J, the gap between germline ends came to 14 bases. The CDR3 runs 13 residues. This CDR3 reads CATSGTPLNEQFF. As DNA, the CDR3 is TGTGCCACCTCCGGGACTCCCCTCAATGAGCAGTTCTTC.

The count of this clone is one. In the same sample, other DNA sequences code for this CDR3. The chain links TRBV7-9 to TRBJ2-5; no clear D. V was trimmed by 5 bases and J by 5 bases, leaving 6 bases between them. This CDR3 region has 11 residues. The germline V gene has CDR1 SEHNR and CDR2 FQNEAQ (reference sequence). The CDR3 DNA follows: TGTGCCAGCAGCCCCCAGGAGACCCAGTACTTC. Encoded protein: CASSPQETQYF.

The V call is TRBV7-9, the J call TRBJ2-1; the match to TRBD1 covers 7 bases. The CDR3 has 14 residues. Germline V lookup: CDR1 SEHNR, CDR2 FQNEAQ (reference sequence). Unmatched junction bases numbered 11, after V lost 7 bases and J lost 8 bases. CDR3: CASTKAGGGDEQFF. The CDR3 nucleotides are TGTGCCAGCACAAAGGCAGGGGGTGGCGATGAGCAGTTCTTC.

V is TRBV5-1 and J is TRBJ1-2; D not resolved. This CDR3 spans 14 amino acids. Germline CDR1 and CDR2: SGHRS and YFSETQ. Between the trimmed V and J ends, which lost 0 bases and 3 bases, there was a span of 9 bases. The CDR3 DNA reads as TGCGCCAGCAGCTTGGAGCCAGGCTACTATGGCTACACCTTC. It yields the protein CASSLEPGYYGYTF. The variable domain in full, completed from reference TRBV5-1 and TRBJ1-2, reads KAGVTQTPRYLIKTRGQQVTLSCSPISGHRSVSWYQQTPGQGLQFLFEYFSETQRNKGNFPGRFSGRQFSNSRSEMNVSTLELGDSALYLCASSLEPGYYGYTFGSGTRLTVV.

The count of this clone is one. The chain employs TRBV5-6 and TRBJ2-5; D might be TRBD2 (7 bases). Germline V gene data show CDR1 as SGHDT and CDR2 as YYEEEE. The CDR3 extends over 16 amino acids. Trimming left V 3 bases short and J 2 bases short, with 17 bases between. The CDR3 spells CASSYLGGATQETQYF. The CDR3 DNA follows: TGTGCCAGCAGCTACTTAGGGGGGGCTACACAAGAGACCCAGTACTTC.

The chain recombines TRBV7-8 with TRBJ1-2, with TRBD1 matching over 8 bases. Germline values: CDR1 SGHVS, CDR2 FQNEAQ. The length of the CDR3 is 17 residues. With 4 bases clipped from V and 3 bases from J, the junction kept 13 bases outside the gene matches. The CDR3, as DNA: TGTGCCAGCAGCTACGCCCCCCGGACAGGGACCCACTATGGCTACACCTTC. Its protein is CASSYAPRTGTHYGYTF.

This sequence joins TRBV29-1 and TRBJ2-3, with 11 bases fitting TRBD2. This CDR3 is built from 16 residues. Germline CDR1 SQVTM, CDR2 ANQGSEA. V was pared by 5 bases and J by 0 bases, with 7 bases of the junction left unmatched. CDR3 in DNA: TGCAGCGTTATCCGGACTAGCGGGTTGAGCACAGATACGCAGTATTTT. This sequence encodes CSVIRTSGLSTDTQYF.

V gene TRBV29-1 combines with J gene TRBJ2-3; 7 bases line up with TRBD2. Germline loops: CDR1 SQVTM, CDR2 ANQGSEA. The CDR3 sequence is 15 residues long. Unmatched junction bases numbered 13, after V lost 7 bases and J lost 3 bases. CDR3: CSAEGRGDVTDTQYF. The CDR3, as DNA: TGCAGCGCCGAAGGCCGGGGGGACGTAACAGATACGCAGTATTTT.

This rearrangement joins TRBV14 to TRBJ2-1; 9 bases fit TRBD2. The germline V gene encodes CDR1 SGHDN and CDR2 FVKESK. This CDR3 is built from 17 residues. J was trimmed by 6 bases and V by 1 base; bases with no gene match: 10. CDR3 in DNA: TGTGCCAGCAGCCAAGTTCTCGGCGGGGGGGCCATCAATGAGCAGTTCTTC. This gives the protein CASSQVLGGGAINEQFF.

V is TRBV6-2 or TRBV6-3 and J is TRBJ1-4; D possibly corresponds to TRBD1 (5 bases). V gave up 5 bases and J gave up 8 bases, with 18 bases separating them. The germline CDR1 and CDR2 sequences are MNHEY and SVGEGT. The CDR3 contains 15 residues. CDR3 nucleotide sequence: TGTGCCAGCAGTGGCTCCTTGACAGCCCGAGAAAAACTGTTTTTT. Translating gives CASSGSLTAREKLFF.

This clone has just a few counts. This chain links TRBV18 with TRBJ2-2; no firm D call. This CDR3 is 13 amino acids long. The V gene lost 1 base and the J gene lost 7 bases, with 7 bases spanning the gap. Germline-derived CDR1 and CDR2 are KGHSH and LQKENI. The CDR3 DNA sequence: TGTGCCAGCTCACCACGCGGTGGCGGGGAGCTGTTTTTT. It is translated as CASSPRGGGELFF.